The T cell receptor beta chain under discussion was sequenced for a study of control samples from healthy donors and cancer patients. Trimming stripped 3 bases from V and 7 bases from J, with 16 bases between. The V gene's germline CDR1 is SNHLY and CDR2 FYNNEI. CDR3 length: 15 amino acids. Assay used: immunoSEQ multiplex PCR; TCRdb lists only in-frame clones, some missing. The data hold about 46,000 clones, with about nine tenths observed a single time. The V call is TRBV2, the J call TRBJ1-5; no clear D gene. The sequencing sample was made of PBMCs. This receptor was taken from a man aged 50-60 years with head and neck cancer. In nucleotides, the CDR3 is TGTGCCAGCAGTGAGAGAGAAGGGAGTTACCAGCCCCAGCATTTT. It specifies CASSEREGSYQPQHF.